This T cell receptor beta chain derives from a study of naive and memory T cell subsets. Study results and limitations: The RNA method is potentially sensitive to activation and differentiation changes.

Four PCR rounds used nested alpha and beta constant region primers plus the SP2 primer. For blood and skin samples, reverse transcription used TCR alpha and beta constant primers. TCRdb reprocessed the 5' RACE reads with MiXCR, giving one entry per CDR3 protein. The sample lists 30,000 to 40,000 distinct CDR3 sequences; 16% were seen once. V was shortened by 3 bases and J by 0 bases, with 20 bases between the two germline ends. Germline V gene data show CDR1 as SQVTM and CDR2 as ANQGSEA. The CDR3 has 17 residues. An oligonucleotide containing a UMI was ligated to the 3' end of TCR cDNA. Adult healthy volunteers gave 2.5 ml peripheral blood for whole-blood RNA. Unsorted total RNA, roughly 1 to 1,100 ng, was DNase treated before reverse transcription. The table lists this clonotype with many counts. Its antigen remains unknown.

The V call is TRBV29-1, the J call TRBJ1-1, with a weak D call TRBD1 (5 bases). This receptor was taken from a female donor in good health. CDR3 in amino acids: CSVDPAEYRHMNTEAFF. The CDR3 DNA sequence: TGCAGCGTTGACCCTGCCGAATACAGGCACATGAACACTGAAGCTTTCTTT.